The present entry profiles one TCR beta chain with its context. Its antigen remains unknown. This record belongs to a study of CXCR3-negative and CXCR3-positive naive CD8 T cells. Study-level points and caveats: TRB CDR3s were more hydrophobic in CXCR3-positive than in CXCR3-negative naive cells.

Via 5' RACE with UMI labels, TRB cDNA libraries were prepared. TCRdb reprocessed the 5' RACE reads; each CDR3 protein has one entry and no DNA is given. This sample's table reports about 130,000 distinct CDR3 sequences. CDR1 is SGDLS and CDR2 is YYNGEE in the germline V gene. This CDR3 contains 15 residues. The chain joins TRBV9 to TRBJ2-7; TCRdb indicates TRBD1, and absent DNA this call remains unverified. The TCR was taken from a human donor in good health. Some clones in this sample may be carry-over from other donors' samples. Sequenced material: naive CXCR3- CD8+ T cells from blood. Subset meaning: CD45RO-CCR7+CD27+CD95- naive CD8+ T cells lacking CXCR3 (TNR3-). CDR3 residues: CASSVDGTGTYEQYF.